A single sample gave rise to the 13 T cell receptor beta chains below, sequenced in a study of beta chain features in type 1 diabetes. Expressed TCRB transcripts got sequenced, as all isolated RNA was reverse transcribed. Method: immunoSEQ multiplex PCR; TCRdb's copy keeps in-frame clones and lacks some. Of about half a million clones listed, 30% are singletons. The sequenced sample consisted of naive CD4+ T cells from blood. The source of these receptors is a man younger than 35 in good health.

The chain is built from TRBV5-1 and TRBJ2-5; a weak D match, TRBD2 (6 bases). CDR3 length equals 14 residues. Deletions cut 4 bases from V and 4 bases from J, with 14 bases between. Germline lookup yields CDR1 SGHRS and CDR2 YFSETQ. CDR3 DNA: TGCGCCAGCAGCCGCGGGATTCTTGGAGAGACCCAGTACTTC. Its translation: CASSRGILGETQYF.

This sequence joins TRBV7-2 and TRBJ1-2, with 7 bases identical to TRBD1. Trimming cost V 5 bases and J 4 bases; bases outside gene matches: 7. The CDR3 runs 14 residues. Germline-derived CDR1 and CDR2 are SGHTA and FQGNSA. The CDR3 DNA follows: TGTGCCAGCAGCCGCGACAGGGAGGGCTATGGCTACACCTTC. The encoded protein is CASSRDREGYGYTF.

The chain uses TRBV2 and TRBJ2-3, with 8 positions matching TRBD2. The CDR3 length is 16 residues. Germline CDR1 is SNHLY and CDR2 is FYNNEI. V gave up 7 bases and J gave up 4 bases; unmatched junction bases: 13. The DNA of the CDR3 is TGTGCCAGCACCCGAAAGGTGGGACTAGGACCAGATACGCAGTATTTT. Translating it yields CASTRKVGLGPDTQYF.

J is TRBJ2-1 and V is TRBV15; the D call may be TRBD1 or TRBD2 (5 bases each). Germline-derived CDR1 and CDR2 are LNHNV and YYDKDF (reference sequence). This CDR3 has 16 amino acids. Trimming shortened V by 4 bases and J by 5 bases, and 18 bases separated the two germline ends. CDR3 amino acids: CATSTGRRGSHNEQFF. The CDR3 bases are TGTGCCACCAGCACAGGGCGTAGAGGGTCCCACAATGAGCAGTTCTTC.

This clone was counted between two and nine times. The chain carries TRBV5-1 and TRBJ2-7; D not certain. Per germline, CDR1 SGHRS and CDR2 YFSETQ. V was pared by 4 bases and J by 4 bases, with 12 bases between. The CDR3 contains 13 residues. CDR3 nucleotides: TGCGCCAGCAGCATCGTCCCGGGTTACGAGCAGTACTTC. As protein: CASSIVPGYEQYF.

This clone showed up just a few times. This chain uses TRBV30 with TRBJ2-5; TRBD2 aligns across 10 bases. The germline V gene encodes CDR1 GTSNPN and CDR2 SVGIG (reference sequence). The V and J ends lost 3 bases and 5 bases, in that order; junction bases with no gene match: 12. This CDR3 contains 16 residues. Here the CDR3 DNA reads TGTGCCTGGAGGAAACTTCCCGGGACTAGCGCGGAGACCCAGTACTTC. This gives the protein CAWRKLPGTSAETQYF.

This clone appeared once. The V gene is TRBV27, the J gene TRBJ1-4, with 9 bases aligning to TRBD1. The CDR3 consists of 14 residues. The V gene end was trimmed by 3 bases and the J gene end by 7 bases; junction bases not matched to a gene: 3. Germline CDR1 MNHEY, CDR2 SMNVEV (reference sequence). The CDR3 loop reads CASSLGTGPEKLFF. CDR3 nucleotide sequence: TGTGCCAGCAGTTTGGGGACAGGGCCTGAAAAACTGTTTTTT.

The CDR3 sequence is CASSSRPGIGGYTF. Written as DNA, the CDR3 is TGTGCCAGCAGTTCCCGACCCGGAATCGGCGGCTACACCTTC. This chain joins TRBV6-5 and TRBJ1-2, with D unresolved. V lost 4 bases and J 8 bases, leaving 17 bases between the germline ends. The CDR3 consists of 14 residues. Germline CDR1 reads MNHEY; CDR2 reads SVGAGI.

The rearrangement links TRBV25-1 to TRBJ2-2, with no clear D. Deletions cut 6 bases from V and 5 bases from J, with 7 bases between. The CDR3 is 12 amino acids. CDR1 is MGHDK, CDR2 SYGVNS, per germline. The CDR3 DNA is TGTGCCAGCAGAACGGAAACCGGGGAGCTGTTTTTT. Its protein is CASRTETGELFF.

This clone has just a few counts. This rearrangement joins TRBV7-2 to TRBJ2-1, with a tentative D call TRBD2 (5 bases). The V end lost 2 bases, the J end lost 3 bases, and 11 bases lay between the germline ends. The germline V gene encodes CDR1 SGHTA and CDR2 FQGNSA. This CDR3 spans 15 amino acids. CDR3 sequence (DNA): TGTGCCAGCAGCTTACTGGGTAGCGACTACAATGAGCAGTTCTTC. It specifies CASSLLGSDYNEQFF.

The genes are TRBV7-9 and TRBJ2-7; D remains ambiguous. The CDR3 totals 13 residues. The germline gives CDR1 SEHNR, CDR2 FQNEAQ (reference sequence). The V end was cut by 0 bases, the J end by 7 bases, with 10 bases between. For the CDR3, the DNA is TGTGCCAGCAGCTTAGCGGCCCTGGGGGAGCAGTACTTC. Its translation: CASSLAALGEQYF.

In its sample, this clone was seen a few times. The rearrangement uses TRBV10-2 and TRBJ1-1; the match to TRBD1 covers 7 bases. CDR1 is WSHSY, CDR2 SAAADI, per germline. The junction had 2 bases not matched to a gene; V was cut back by 0 bases and J by 7 bases. The CDR3 loop spans 13 amino acids. The CDR3 region has the DNA TGCGCCAGCAGTGAGTCAGGACAGGTTGAAGCTTTCTTT. Amino acid sequence: CASSESGQVEAFF.

The V gene is TRBV30, the J gene TRBJ2-3; the D call may be TRBD1 or TRBD2 (5 bases each). There are 15 residues in the CDR3. Germline V CDR1 and CDR2: GTSNPN, SVGIG (reference sequence). Trimming stripped 1 base from V and 6 bases from J, with 17 bases between. DNA for the CDR3: TGTGCCTGGAGTGCCCGGGACCGTCGGTCGGATACGCAGTATTTT. Protein product: CAWSARDRRSDTQYF. Full variable domain (rest looked up from reference TRBV30 and TRBJ2-3): SQTIHQWPATLVQPVGSPLSLECTVEGTSNPNLYWYRQAAGRGLQLLFYSVGIGQISSEVPQNLSASRPQDRQFILSSKKLLLSDSGFYLCAWSARDRRSDTQYFGPGTRLTVL.